The entry that follows covers one T cell receptor beta chain sequence. Profiled with immunoSEQ multiplex PCR; TCRdb holds only in-frame clones, not every one. The table has roughly 120,000 clones, 88% seen once. The data derive from a study of control samples from healthy donors and cancer patients. The sequence was obtained from a woman aged 55-69 years with lung cancer. Sequenced input: PBMCs.

The CDR3 DNA follows: TGTGCCATCAGTGGGGGTGGTGGGGCTGAAGCTTTCTTT. It is translated as CAISGGGGAEAFF. The chain couples TRBV10-3 to TRBJ1-1; D call uncertain. The CDR3 contains 13 residues. The ends were cut back, 4 bases at V and 6 bases at J, with 12 bases in the middle. Germline V gives CDR1 ENHRY, CDR2 SYGVKD.